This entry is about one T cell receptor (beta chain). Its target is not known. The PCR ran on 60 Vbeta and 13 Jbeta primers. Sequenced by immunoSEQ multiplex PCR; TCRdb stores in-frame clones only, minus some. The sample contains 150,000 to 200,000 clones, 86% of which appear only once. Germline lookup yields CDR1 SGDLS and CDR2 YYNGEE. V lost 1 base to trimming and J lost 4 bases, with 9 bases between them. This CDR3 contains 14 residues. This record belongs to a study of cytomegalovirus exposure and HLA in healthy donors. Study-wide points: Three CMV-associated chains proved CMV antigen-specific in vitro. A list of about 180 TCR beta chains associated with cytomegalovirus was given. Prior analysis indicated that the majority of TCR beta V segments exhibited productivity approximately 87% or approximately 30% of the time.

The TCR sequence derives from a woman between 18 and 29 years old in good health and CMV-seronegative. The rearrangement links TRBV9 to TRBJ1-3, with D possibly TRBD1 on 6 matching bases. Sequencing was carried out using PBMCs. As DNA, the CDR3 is TGTGCCAGCAGCGTACAGGGGCAAGGAAACACCATATATTTT. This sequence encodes CASSVQGQGNTIYF.